This T cell receptor beta chain was profiled in a study of blood T cell repertoires in COVID-19. Measured with immunoSEQ multiplex PCR; TCRdb has only the in-frame clones, and not every one. The repertoire holds 250,000 to 300,000 clones, roughly 93% seen once, with about 2.3% in the top ten. This clone was counted between two and nine times. Per germline, CDR1 MDHEN and CDR2 SYDVKM. The CDR3 totals 15 residues. V lost 5 bases and J 2 bases, leaving 13 bases between the germline ends. In terms of age and location, participants ranged from about 18 to 100 years and lived in about 25 US areas. The chain combines TRBV28 with TRBJ1-5; D is perhaps TRBD1 (6 bases). The origin of this receptor is a woman aged 40-49 years with acute COVID-19. Specimen: PBMCs or T cells enriched from blood (not recorded which). In DNA form, the CDR3 reads TGTGCCAGCAGTGCTGGGGGCTTGGGCAATCAGCCCCAGCATTTT. This translates into CASSAGGLGNQPQHF.